Listed below are T cell receptor beta chains from one sample, sequenced in a study of T cells expressing NK-cell markers. TCRdb derives one entry per CDR3 protein from the 5' RACE reads, leaving out DNA. The specimen's table records around 3,500 distinct CDR3 sequences. The specimen was blood T cells: a sorted CD56 or NKG2C T cell subset, CD4+ or CD8+ T cells, or bulk PBMC T cells (not recorded which). These receptors originate from a man aged 18 to 70 in good health. CDR3s include the opening cysteine and the closing phenylalanine or tryptophan. Clone size is shown for a subset of rows, as once, few, many or a class of expanded clone.

v_gene	j_gene	len	abundance	CDR3aa
TRBV28	TRBJ2-5	14	-	CASSLRSGWETQYF
TRBV6-2/TRBV6-3	TRBJ1-1	15	-	CASSYSEGLNTEAFF
TRBV30	TRBJ2-3	16	-	CAWSVGLAGNTDTQYF
TRBV5-1	TRBJ2-1	13	-	CASSMGQGFEQFF
TRBV7-3	TRBJ2-7	13	-	CASSLETTYEQYF
TRBV5-1	TRBJ1-4	15	-	CASSSRGTGYEKLFF
TRBV3-1	TRBJ1-6	15	-	CASSQDWQGKSPLHF
TRBV28	TRBJ2-7	15	-	CASSFRLGGPREQYF
TRBV12-3/TRBV12-4	TRBJ2-5	14	-	CASSARNRRETQYF
TRBV7-9	TRBJ2-3	14	-	CASSSRTSTDTQYF
TRBV4-2	TRBJ2-3	19	-	CASSQGLAGGLFSTDTQYF
TRBV20-1	TRBJ2-5	15	-	CSARSRRGAPETQYF
TRBV30	TRBJ1-1	16	-	CAWAYDIRQSNTEAFF
TRBV6-2/TRBV6-3	TRBJ2-6	20	-	CASSYSIPRVPPSGANVLTF
TRBV6-1	TRBJ1-6	16	-	CASSDQPQGGNSPLHF
TRBV27	TRBJ2-6	15	-	CASSLSGVGANVLTF
TRBV5-5	TRBJ1-1	12	-	CASSLVGWESFF
TRBV4-3	TRBJ1-4	17	-	CASSPAIPGQGGEKLFF
TRBV2	TRBJ1-1	13	-	CASSTRQNTEAFF
TRBV5-4	TRBJ2-7	16	-	CASSRRTGLFAYEQYF
TRBV4-1	TRBJ2-4	16	-	CASSQGQGILQNIQYF
TRBV12-3/TRBV12-4	TRBJ1-5	14	-	CASSFVAGNQPQHF
TRBV12-3/TRBV12-4	TRBJ1-1	15	-	CASSFPPGESTEAFF
TRBV12-3/TRBV12-4	TRBJ2-5	16	-	CASSSGGGGPQETQYF
TRBV28	TRBJ2-1	16	-	CASSYAGTASYNEQFF
TRBV5-5	TRBJ2-7	15	-	CASSLERGVSYEQYF
TRBV7-6	TRBJ2-2	13	-	CASSDSVTGELFF
TRBV6-2/TRBV6-3	TRBJ2-2	12	-	CASSWDTGELFF
TRBV4-1	TRBJ2-1	15	-	CASSPSGSSYNEQFF
TRBV12-3/TRBV12-4	TRBJ1-1	14	-	CASSPMDWVTEAFF
TRBV5-1	TRBJ2-7	14	-	CASSWGSSSYEQYF
TRBV2	TRBJ2-3	11	-	CAGKVTDTQYF
TRBV20-1	TRBJ2-3	16	-	CSARDLGQGNTDTQYF
TRBV2	TRBJ2-7	13	-	CASMGGLVYEQYF
TRBV29-1	TRBJ2-3	15	-	CSVGTSGALGDTQYF
TRBV6-1	TRBJ1-5	14	-	CASSGPEGNQPQHF
TRBV7-8	TRBJ1-1	15	medium-sized	CASSLVTGGNTEAFF
TRBV7-8	TRBJ1-6	15	-	CASSPRTVGNSPLHF
TRBV28	TRBJ2-1	11	-	CASSPGDRQFF
TRBV4-3	TRBJ2-2	17	-	CASSQDPGQGRAGELFF
TRBV28	TRBJ2-5	15	-	CASSLSRGRKETQYF
TRBV7-9	TRBJ2-1	13	-	CASSYTSRYEQFF
TRBV4-2	TRBJ2-7	14	medium-sized	CASSQDTGPYEQYF
TRBV10-3	TRBJ2-1	15	-	CAISVPGQGSNEQFF
TRBV12-3/TRBV12-4	TRBJ2-5	16	-	CASSPLRGATQETQYF
TRBV24-1	TRBJ1-1	16	-	CATSGIGTDMNTEAFF
TRBV9	TRBJ2-5	14	-	CASSVGGPVETQYF
TRBV11-2	TRBJ2-3	12	-	CASSLVPDTQYF
TRBV13	TRBJ1-3	15	-	CASSYTGGSGNTIYF
TRBV7-9	TRBJ2-7	12	-	CASSLDSDGKHF
TRBV27	TRBJ2-1	16	-	CASSLRSGTGLNEQFF
TRBV6-2/TRBV6-3	TRBJ2-1	15	-	CASSYWGFKGNEQFF
TRBV4-1	TRBJ1-2	15	-	CASSLRAGSAAGHTF